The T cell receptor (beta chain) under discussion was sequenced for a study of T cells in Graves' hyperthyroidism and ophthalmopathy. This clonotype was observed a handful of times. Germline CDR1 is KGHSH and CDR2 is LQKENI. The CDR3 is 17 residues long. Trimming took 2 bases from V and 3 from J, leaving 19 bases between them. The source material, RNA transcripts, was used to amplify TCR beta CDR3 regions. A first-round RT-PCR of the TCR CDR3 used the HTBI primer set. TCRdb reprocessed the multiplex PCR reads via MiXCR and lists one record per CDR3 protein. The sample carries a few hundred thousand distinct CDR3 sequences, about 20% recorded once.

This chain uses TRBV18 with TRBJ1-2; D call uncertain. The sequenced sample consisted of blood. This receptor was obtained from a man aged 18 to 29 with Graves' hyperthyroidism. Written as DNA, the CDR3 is TGTGCCAGCTCACCAAGGGCCAGGACCTTTATCCACTATGGCTACACCTTC. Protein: CASSPRARTFIHYGYTF.